The 17 T cell receptor beta chains reported below all come from one sample, sequenced in a study of human T cells and chemical hapten exposure (dated by TCRdb to the early 2020s). What this sample's time point label stands for: pre-sensitization, week 0. This specimen's treatment or condition label, per the study, means: therapeutic diphenylcyclopropenone sensitization with weekly scalp DPC. The receptor library was made with RACE. Instrument on record: NextSeq 500. TCRdb reanalyzed the raw reads on its own, using fastp at Q25 for trimming and MiXCR for clone calling, and kept in-frame beta chains. Each CDR3 protein gets just one entry, which takes the most common genes and DNA from the rows behind it. The sample table lists under 200,000 distinct CDR3 sequences, 30% of them with a count of one. The ten largest clonotypes hold nearly 3% of the sample. The sequencing used whole blood, collected in connection with sensitization to the hapten diphenylcyclopropenone (DPC). These receptor sequences come from a woman in her 30s with alopecia areata. Some clones in this sample may be carry-over from other donors' samples.

A word on this clonotype: A junction boundary mismatches the germline segment, possibly from a read error. J is TRBJ1-6 and V is TRBV5-1; TRBD1 agrees at 7 bases. Germline V gene data show CDR1 as SGHRS and CDR2 as YFSETQ. The CDR3 totals 15 residues. As DNA, the CDR3 is TGCGCCAGCAGCTTGACAGGGGACCATAATTCACCCCCCCACTTT. It yields the protein CASSLTGDHNSPPHF.

This clonotype has a handful of counts. The genes are TRBV28 and TRBJ1-5, with 8 bases matching TRBD1. From germline, CDR1 is MDHEN and CDR2 SYDVKM. The CDR3 sequence is 15 residues long. Losses at the gene ends were 1 base for V and 6 bases for J; bases not matched to a gene: 5. CDR3 sequence: CASSLYGTGSQPQHF. In DNA, the CDR3 is TGTGCCAGCAGTTTATATGGGACAGGTAGTCAGCCCCAGCATTTT.

The V gene is TRBV9, the J gene TRBJ1-3; tentative D call: TRBD1 (6 bases). Germline V gene lookup returns CDR1 SGDLS and CDR2 YYNGEE. The CDR3 totals 16 residues. The V end lost 4 bases, the J end lost 4 bases, and 18 bases lay between the germline ends. CDR3 loop: CASSPQAGGAGNTIYF. Written as DNA, the CDR3 is TGTGCCAGCAGCCCCCAGGCTGGGGGCGCCGGAAACACCATATATTTT.

This clonotype appeared a few times. The chain employs TRBV2 and TRBJ2-1; 7 bases agree with TRBD2. CDR1 is SNHLY, CDR2 FYNNEI, per germline. The V gene end was trimmed by 8 bases and the J gene end by 7 bases; junction bases not matched to a gene: 5. There are 12 residues in the CDR3. The CDR3 sequence is CASGLAVNEQFF. CDR3 bases: TGTGCCAGCGGCCTAGCGGTGAATGAGCAGTTCTTC.

This clonotype has only a few counts. The chain has TRBV3-1 and TRBJ2-3; 11 bases agree with TRBD2. The CDR3 runs to 16 residues. Trimming removed 5 bases from V and 1 base from J; junction bases left unmatched: 5. Germline-derived CDR1 and CDR2 are LGHDT and YNNKEL (reference sequence). CDR3 amino acids: CASSSVTSGGTDTQYF. The CDR3 DNA sequence: TGTGCCAGCAGCTCCGTGACTAGCGGGGGCACAGATACGCAGTATTTT.

This clonotype showed up just a few times. This chain uses TRBV24-1 with TRBJ2-3; 11 positions agree with TRBD1. With V trimmed by 4 bases and J by 4 bases, 6 bases remained unmatched. From germline, CDR1 is KGHDR and CDR2 SFDVKD. There are 16 residues in the CDR3. The CDR3 DNA reads TGTGCCACCAGTGACACCGGGACAGGGGGAGCAGATACGCAGTATTTT. Residues: CATSDTGTGGADTQYF.

J is TRBJ2-2 and V is TRBV29-1; 7 positions agree with TRBD1. The CDR3 consists of 12 residues. The germline gives CDR1 SQVTM, CDR2 ANQGSEA. With 6 bases clipped from V and 8 bases from J, the junction kept 6 bases outside the gene matches. CDR3: CSVDTGAGELFF. The CDR3, as DNA: TGCAGCGTCGACACAGGGGCTGGGGAGCTGTTTTTT.

This chain connects TRBV7-2 to TRBJ2-1; unclear D gene. Germline values: CDR1 SGHTA, CDR2 FQGNSA. The CDR3 covers 11 residues. Trimming shortened V by 2 bases and J by 8 bases, and 4 bases separated the two germline ends. CDR3: CASSLIHEQFF. CDR3 nucleotides: TGTGCCAGCAGCTTAATCCATGAGCAGTTCTTC.

The J gene is TRBJ1-3, the V gene TRBV9, with D unclear. There are 15 residues in the CDR3. V gave up 2 bases and J gave up 4 bases, with 13 bases separating them. CDR1 and CDR2 from the germline V gene are SGDLS and YYNGEE. The DNA of the CDR3 is TGTGCCAGCAGCGTCGAGGGCGCGCTGGGAAACACCATATATTTT. Protein product: CASSVEGALGNTIYF.

This clonotype turned up a few times. The gene calls are TRBV29-1 and TRBJ2-3; 12 nucleotides line up with TRBD2. The CDR3 has 15 residues. V shed 8 bases and J 3 bases; nucleotides not matched to a gene: 9. The V gene's germline CDR1 is SQVTM and CDR2 ANQGSEA. The CDR3 is CSTRTSGIGTDTQYF. The CDR3 DNA is TGCAGCACGAGGACTAGCGGGATAGGAACAGATACGCAGTATTTT.

This clonotype has just a few counts. The gene calls are TRBV20-1 and TRBJ1-1; a weak D match, TRBD1 (6 bases). CDR1 is DFQATT and CDR2 is SNEGSKA in the germline V gene (reference sequence). Trimming cost V 6 bases and J 6 bases, with 14 bases left between them. The CDR3 has 12 residues. CDR3 nucleotide sequence: TGCAGTGCATATCAGGGGTTGTCTGAAGCTTTCTTT. Amino acids: CSAYQGLSEAFF.

The CDR3 bases are TGCGCCAGCAGTCAAAGGGAGCGCCCCAGCTATAGCAATCAGCCCCAGCATTTT. This encodes CASSQRERPSYSNQPQHF. This sequence joins TRBV23-1 and TRBJ1-5; D unclear. TRBV23-1 is classed as an ORF, of uncertain function. The V gene lost 2 bases and the J gene lost 0 bases, with 17 bases spanning the gap. The CDR3 has 18 amino acids.

This chain joins TRBV6-2 or TRBV6-3 and TRBJ1-3, with D hard to call. Germline V gives CDR1 MNHEY, CDR2 SVGEGT. The CDR3 consists of 15 residues. V dropped 8 bases and J dropped 1 base, with 15 bases sitting between them. The CDR3 coding sequence is TGTGCCAGCCGGCTGGACGGAACTTCTGGAAACACCATATATTTT. Protein: CASRLDGTSGNTIYF.

This clonotype was observed a few times. V is TRBV5-6 and J is TRBJ2-5; no reliable D call. V gave up 2 bases and J gave up 2 bases, with 13 bases separating them. Germline V gene lookup returns CDR1 SGHDT and CDR2 YYEEEE. This CDR3 has 15 amino acids. CDR3 sequence: CASSLIGRGQETQYF. The CDR3 DNA reads TGTGCCAGCAGCTTAATCGGACGAGGTCAAGAGACCCAGTACTTC.

V gene TRBV11-2 combines with J gene TRBJ2-7; 7 bases are shared with TRBD1. The CDR3 runs to 14 residues. In germline, CDR1 is SGHAT, CDR2 FQNNGV. V lost 5 bases and J lost 3; bases outside the gene matches: 7. The CDR3 protein is CASSITGTDYEQYF. Written as DNA, the CDR3 is TGTGCCAGCAGCATAACCGGGACAGACTACGAGCAGTACTTC.

This clonotype was found a few times. The chain is built from TRBV20-1 and TRBJ2-3; 11 nucleotides line up with TRBD2. Trimming took 1 base from V and 5 from J; bases not matched to a gene: 11. Germline loops: CDR1 DFQATT, CDR2 SNEGSKA (reference sequence). CDR3 length equals 17 residues. The DNA for the CDR3 is TGCAGTGCTAGAGTTAAACTGACTAGCGGGAAAGGAGATACGCAGTATTTT. Translating it yields CSARVKLTSGKGDTQYF.

The rearrangement uses TRBV30 and TRBJ2-1, with D possibly matching TRBD2 (6 bases). V was cut by 1 base and J by 5 bases, with 18 bases left in between. The CDR3 runs 16 residues. Germline-derived CDR1 and CDR2 are GTSNPN and SVGIG (reference sequence). The CDR3 reads CAWSDGHRGVHNEQFF. For the CDR3, the DNA is TGTGCCTGGAGTGATGGACATCGCGGGGTACACAATGAGCAGTTCTTC.